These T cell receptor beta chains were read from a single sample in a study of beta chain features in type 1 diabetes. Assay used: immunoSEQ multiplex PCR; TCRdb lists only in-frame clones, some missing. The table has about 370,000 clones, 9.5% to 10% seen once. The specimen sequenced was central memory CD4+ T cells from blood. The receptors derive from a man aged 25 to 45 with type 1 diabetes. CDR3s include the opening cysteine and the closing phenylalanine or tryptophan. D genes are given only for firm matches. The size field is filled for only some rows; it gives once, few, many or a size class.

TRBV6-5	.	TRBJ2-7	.	CASTSPSYEQYF	TGTGCCAGCACTTCCCCTAGTTACGAGCAGTACTTC
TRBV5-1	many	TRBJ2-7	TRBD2	CASSLVSGRLTVREQYF	TGCGCCAGCAGCTTGGTTAGCGGGAGGTTAACTGTGAGAGAGCAGTACTTC
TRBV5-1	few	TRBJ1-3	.	CASSSYSGNTIYF	TGCGCCAGCAGCTCCTACTCTGGAAACACCATATATTTT
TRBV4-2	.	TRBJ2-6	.	CASSQEAGSGANVLTF	TGTGCCAGCAGCCAAGAGGCCGGCTCTGGGGCCAACGTCCTGACTTTC
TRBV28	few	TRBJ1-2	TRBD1	CASSTGTAISHGYTF	TGTGCCAGCAGTACCGGGACAGCAATTAGCCATGGCTACACCTTC
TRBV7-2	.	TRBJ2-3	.	CASSSERTITDTQYF	TGTGCCAGCAGCTCCGAGAGGACAATCACAGATACGCAGTATTTT
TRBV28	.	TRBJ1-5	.	CASSLIWTAELGNQPQHF	TGTGCCAGCAGTCTCATCTGGACCGCCGAACTCGGCAATCAGCCCCAGCATTTT
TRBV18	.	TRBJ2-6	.	CASSPQRLSSGANVLTF	TGTGCCAGCTCACCACAACGGTTAAGCTCTGGGGCCAACGTCCTGACTTTC
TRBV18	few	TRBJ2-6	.	CASSPPRAGANVLTF	TGTGCCAGCTCACCACCCAGGGCTGGGGCCAACGTCCTGACTTTC
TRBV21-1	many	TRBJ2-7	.	CANTGGVGQYF	TGTGCCAACACGGGGGGCGTGGGGCAGTACTTC
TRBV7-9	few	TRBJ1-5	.	CASSSKGGNQPQHF	TGTGCCAGCAGCTCAAAGGGAGGCAATCAGCCCCAGCATTTT
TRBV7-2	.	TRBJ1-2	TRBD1	CASSLDRGSSGYTF	TGTGCCAGCAGCCTAGACAGGGGGAGTAGTGGCTACACCTTC
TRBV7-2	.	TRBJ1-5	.	CASSLGEYSNQPQHF	TGTGCCAGCAGCTTAGGAGAATATAGCAATCAGCCCCAGCATTTT
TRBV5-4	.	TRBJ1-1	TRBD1	CASSSSDRGGGSTEAFF	TGTGCCAGCAGCTCCTCTGACAGGGGTGGTGGGAGCACTGAAGCTTTCTTT
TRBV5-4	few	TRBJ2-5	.	CASSSRREILQETQYF	TGTGCCAGCAGCTCGCGTAGGGAGATCCTCCAAGAGACCCAGTACTTC
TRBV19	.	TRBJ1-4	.	CASSMDTQKLFF	TGTGCCAGTAGTATGGACACACAAAAACTGTTTTTT
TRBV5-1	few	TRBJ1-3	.	CASSSLQAGNTIYF	TGCGCCAGCAGCTCCCTCCAGGCGGGAAACACCATATATTTT
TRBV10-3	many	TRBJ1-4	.	CAISDKNGIRGEKLFF	TGTGCCATCAGTGATAAGAATGGGATCAGGGGTGAAAAACTGTTTTTT
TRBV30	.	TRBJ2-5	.	CAWNDGVGAETQYF	TGTGCCTGGAATGATGGGGTAGGGGCAGAGACCCAGTACTTC
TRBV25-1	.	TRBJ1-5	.	CASSIQPYYYQPQHF	TGTGCCAGCAGTATACAGCCGTATTACTATCAGCCCCAGCATTTT
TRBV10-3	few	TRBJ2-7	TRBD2	CAIRPLGGSYEQYF	TGTGCCATCCGCCCCCTCGGGGGGAGCTACGAGCAGTACTTC
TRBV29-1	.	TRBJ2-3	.	CSGAQGNYADTQYF	TGCAGCGGAGCACAGGGAAATTACGCAGATACGCAGTATTTT
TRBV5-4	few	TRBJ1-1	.	CASSGAQGRSAEAFF	TGTGCCAGCAGCGGCGCGCAGGGGCGGTCGGCTGAAGCTTTCTTT
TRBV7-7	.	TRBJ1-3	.	CASSAGTSGNTIYF	TGTGCCAGCAGCGCTGGGACGTCTGGAAACACCATATATTTT
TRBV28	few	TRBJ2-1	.	CASRYGTAYPKQFF	TGTGCCAGCAGATACGGGACTGCCTACCCGAAGCAGTTCTTC
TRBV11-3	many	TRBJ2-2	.	CASSLELNGELFF	TGTGCCAGCAGCTTAGAGCTGAACGGGGAGCTGTTTTTT
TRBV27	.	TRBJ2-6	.	CASSWGRTTGANVLTF	TGTGCCAGCAGTTGGGGGCGGACTACTGGGGCCAACGTCCTGACTTTC
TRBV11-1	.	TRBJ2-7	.	CASSPKRRFRDEQYF	TGTGCCAGCAGCCCCAAGCGGAGGTTTCGAGACGAGCAGTACTTC
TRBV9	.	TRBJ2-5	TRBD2	CASSGLAEETQYF	TGTGCCAGCAGCGGACTAGCGGAAGAGACCCAGTACTTC
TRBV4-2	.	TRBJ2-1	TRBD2	CASSQDARTSGMAYNEQFF	TGTGCCAGCAGCCAAGATGCCCGGACTAGCGGGATGGCCTACAATGAGCAGTTCTTC
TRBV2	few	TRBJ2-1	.	CASNKPGGTSDSEQFF	TGTGCCAGCAACAAACCAGGGGGTACTAGCGACAGTGAGCAGTTCTTC
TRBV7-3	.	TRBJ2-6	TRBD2	CASSPTSASGANVLTF	TGTGCCAGCAGCCCAACTAGCGCTTCTGGGGCCAACGTCCTGACTTTC
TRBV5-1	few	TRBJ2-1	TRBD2	CASSPTSESYDEQFF	TGCGCCAGCAGCCCTACTAGCGAGTCTTACGATGAGCAGTTCTTC
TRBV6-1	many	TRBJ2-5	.	CASSRTVQETQYF	TGTGCCAGCAGCCGGACAGTTCAAGAGACCCAGTACTTC
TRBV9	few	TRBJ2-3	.	CASSPRAGYSDTQYF	TGTGCCAGCAGCCCCCGGGCAGGTTACTCAGATACGCAGTATTTT
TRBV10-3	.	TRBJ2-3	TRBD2	CAIKTSADTQYF	TGTGCCATTAAGACTAGCGCAGATACGCAGTATTTT
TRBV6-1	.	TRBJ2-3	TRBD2	CASRSRLAGDTQYF	TGTGCCAGCAGGTCCAGGCTAGCGGGAGATACGCAGTATTTT
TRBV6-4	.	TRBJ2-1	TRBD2	CASSQGLAEYNEQFF	TGTGCCAGCAGCCAGGGACTAGCGGAGTACAATGAGCAGTTCTTC
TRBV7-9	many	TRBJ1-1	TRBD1	CASSPRDRGREAFF	TGTGCCAGCAGCCCCCGGGACAGGGGGCGGGAAGCTTTCTTT
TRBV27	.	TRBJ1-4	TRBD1	CASRDRTGLSEKLFF	TGTGCCAGCAGGGACAGGACAGGGCTTAGTGAAAAACTGTTTTTT
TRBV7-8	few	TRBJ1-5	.	CASSLAGDNQPQHF	TGTGCCAGCAGCTTAGCAGGGGACAATCAGCCCCAGCATTTT
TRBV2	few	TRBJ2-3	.	CASSEDNPGTGSTDTQYF	TGTGCCAGCAGTGAAGATAATCCCGGGACTGGCAGCACAGATACGCAGTATTTT
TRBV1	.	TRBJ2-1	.	CTSSQPAGGSLIRREQFF	TGCACCAGCAGCCAGCCGGCAGGAGGGAGTTTGATTAGGCGGGAGCAGTTCTTC
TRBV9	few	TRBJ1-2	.	CASSVAGAGYGYTF	TGTGCCAGCAGCGTAGCGGGCGCAGGCTATGGCTACACCTTC
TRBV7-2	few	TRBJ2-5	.	CASSPRGPLGETQYF	TGTGCCAGCAGCCCGCGAGGACCCTTGGGGGAGACCCAGTACTTC
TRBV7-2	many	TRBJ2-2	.	CASSLGAGLSAGELFF	TGTGCCAGCAGCTTAGGGGCAGGGCTTTCGGCCGGGGAGCTGTTTTTT
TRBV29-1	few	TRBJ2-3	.	CSVSNQYTDTQYF	TGCAGCGTTTCGAACCAGTACACAGATACGCAGTATTTT
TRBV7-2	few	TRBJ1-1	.	CASSYTGSLNTEAFF	TGTGCCAGCAGCTATACCGGGTCCTTGAACACTGAAGCTTTCTTT
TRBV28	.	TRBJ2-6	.	CAVEGSSGANVLTF	TGTGCCGTAGAGGGGAGCTCTGGGGCCAACGTCCTGACTTTC
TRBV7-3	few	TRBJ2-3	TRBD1	CASSLDRGSDTQYF	TGTGCCAGCAGCTTAGACAGGGGTTCGGATACGCAGTATTTT
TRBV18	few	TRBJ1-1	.	CASSPPDRKAFF	TGTGCCAGCTCACCACCTGACAGGAAAGCTTTCTTT